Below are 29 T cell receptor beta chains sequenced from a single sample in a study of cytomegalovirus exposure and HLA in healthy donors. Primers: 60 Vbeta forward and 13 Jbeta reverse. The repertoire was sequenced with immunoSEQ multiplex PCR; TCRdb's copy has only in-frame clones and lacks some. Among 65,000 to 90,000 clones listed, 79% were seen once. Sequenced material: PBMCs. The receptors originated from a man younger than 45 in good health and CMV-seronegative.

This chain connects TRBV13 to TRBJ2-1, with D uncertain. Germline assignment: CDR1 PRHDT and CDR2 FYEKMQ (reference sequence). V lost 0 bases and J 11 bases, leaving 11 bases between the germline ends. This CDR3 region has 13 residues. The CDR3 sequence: CASSLGLDSKQFF. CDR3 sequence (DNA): TGTGCCAGCAGCTTAGGCCTAGACTCGAAGCAGTTCTTC.

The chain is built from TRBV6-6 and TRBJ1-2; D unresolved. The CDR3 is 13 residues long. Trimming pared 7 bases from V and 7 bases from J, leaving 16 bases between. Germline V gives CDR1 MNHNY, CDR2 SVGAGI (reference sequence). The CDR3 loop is CASKEAPTGGYTF. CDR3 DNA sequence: TGTGCCAGCAAAGAGGCCCCCACTGGTGGCTACACCTTC.

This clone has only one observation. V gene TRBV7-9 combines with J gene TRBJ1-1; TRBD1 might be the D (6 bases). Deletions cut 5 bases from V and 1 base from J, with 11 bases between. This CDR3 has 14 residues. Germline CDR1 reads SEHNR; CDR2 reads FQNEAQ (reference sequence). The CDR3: CASSIGQKNTEAFF. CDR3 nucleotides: TGTGCCAGCAGCATAGGACAGAAGAACACTGAAGCTTTCTTT.

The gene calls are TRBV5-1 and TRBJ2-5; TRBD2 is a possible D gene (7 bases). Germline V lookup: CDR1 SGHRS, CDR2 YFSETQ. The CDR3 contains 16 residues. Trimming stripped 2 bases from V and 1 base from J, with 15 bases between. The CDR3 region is CASSFPKAGAQETQYF. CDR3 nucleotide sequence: TGCGCCAGCAGCTTTCCTAAGGCGGGGGCCCAAGAGACCCAGTACTTC. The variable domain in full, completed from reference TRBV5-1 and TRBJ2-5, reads KAGVTQTPRYLIKTRGQQVTLSCSPISGHRSVSWYQQTPGQGLQFLFEYFSETQRNKGNFPGRFSGRQFSNSRSEMNVSTLELGDSALYLCASSFPKAGAQETQYFGPGTRLLVL.

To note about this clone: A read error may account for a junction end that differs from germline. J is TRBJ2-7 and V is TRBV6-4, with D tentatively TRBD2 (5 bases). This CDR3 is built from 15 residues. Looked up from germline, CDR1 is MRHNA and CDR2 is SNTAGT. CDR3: CAGRLAGVGYYEQYF. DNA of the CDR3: TGTGCCGGCAGACTGGCCGGGGTGGGGTACTACGAGCAGTACTTC.

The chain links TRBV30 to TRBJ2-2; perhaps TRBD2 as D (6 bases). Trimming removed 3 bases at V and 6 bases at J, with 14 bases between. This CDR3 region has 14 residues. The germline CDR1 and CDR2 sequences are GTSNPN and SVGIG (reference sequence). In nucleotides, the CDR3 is TGTGCCTGGAGGGGAGGACCGTTGGCCGGGGAGCTGTTTTTT. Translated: CAWRGGPLAGELFF. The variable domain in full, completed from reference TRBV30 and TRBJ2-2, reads SQTIHQWPATLVQPVGSPLSLECTVEGTSNPNLYWYRQAAGRGLQLLFYSVGIGQISSEVPQNLSASRPQDRQFILSSKKLLLSDSGFYLCAWRGGPLAGELFFGEGSRLTVL.

CDR3 in amino acids: CASSQDTRLGEQYF. The CDR3 DNA is TGCGCCAGCAGCCAAGATACTAGGCTTGGCGAGCAGTACTTC. This chain connects TRBV4-3 to TRBJ2-7; weak D call: TRBD2 (5 bases). From germline, CDR1 is LGHNA and CDR2 YSLEER. V shed 0 bases and J shed 6 bases, with 12 bases lying between them. There are 14 residues in the CDR3.

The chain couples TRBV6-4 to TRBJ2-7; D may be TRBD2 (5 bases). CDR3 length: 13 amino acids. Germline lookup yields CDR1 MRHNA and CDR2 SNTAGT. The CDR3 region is CVAGFFLFHEQYF. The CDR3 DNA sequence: TGTGTTGCGGGTTTTTTTTTGTTCCACGAGCAGTACTTC.

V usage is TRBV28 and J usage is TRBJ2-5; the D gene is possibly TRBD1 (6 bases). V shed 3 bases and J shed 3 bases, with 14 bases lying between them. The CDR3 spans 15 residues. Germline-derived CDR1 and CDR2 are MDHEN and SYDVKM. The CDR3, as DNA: TGTGCCAGCAGTTTCATGGGGGCAGGAGAAGAGACCCAGTACTTC. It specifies CASSFMGAGEETQYF.

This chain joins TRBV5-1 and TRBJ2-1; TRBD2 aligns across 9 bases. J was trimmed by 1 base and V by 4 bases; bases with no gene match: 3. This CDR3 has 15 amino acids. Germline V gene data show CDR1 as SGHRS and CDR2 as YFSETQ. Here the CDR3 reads CASSATSGSYNEQFF. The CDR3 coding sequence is TGCGCCAGCAGCGCCACTAGCGGGTCCTACAATGAGCAGTTCTTC.

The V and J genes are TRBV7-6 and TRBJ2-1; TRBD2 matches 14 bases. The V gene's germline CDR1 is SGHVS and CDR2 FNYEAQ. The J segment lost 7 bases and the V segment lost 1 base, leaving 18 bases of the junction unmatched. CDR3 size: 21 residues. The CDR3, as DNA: TGTGCCAGCAGCTTAGAATCGCCGTTCGGACTAGCGGGAGGTCAATGGAATGAGCAGTTCTTC. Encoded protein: CASSLESPFGLAGGQWNEQFF.

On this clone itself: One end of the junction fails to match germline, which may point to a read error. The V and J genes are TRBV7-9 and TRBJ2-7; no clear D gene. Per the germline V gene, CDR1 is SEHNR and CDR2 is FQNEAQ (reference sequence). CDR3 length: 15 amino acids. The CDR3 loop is CSSSLVGGNSYEQYF. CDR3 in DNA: TGTTCCAGCAGCTTAGTCGGCGGCAACTCCTACGAGCAGTACTTC. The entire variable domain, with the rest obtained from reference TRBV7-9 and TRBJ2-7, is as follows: DTGVSQNPRHKITKRGQNVTFRCDPISEHNRLYWYRQTLGQGPEFLTYFQNEAQLEKSRLLSDRFSAERPKGSFSTLEIQRTEQGDSAMYLCSSSLVGGNSYEQYFGPGTRLTVT.

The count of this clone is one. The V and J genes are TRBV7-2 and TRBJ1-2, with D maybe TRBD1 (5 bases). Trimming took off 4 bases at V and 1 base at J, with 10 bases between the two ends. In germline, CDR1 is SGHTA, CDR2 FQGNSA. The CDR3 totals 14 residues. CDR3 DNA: TGTGCCAGCAGCTCCCAGGGTTATAACTATGGCTACACCTTC. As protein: CASSSQGYNYGYTF.

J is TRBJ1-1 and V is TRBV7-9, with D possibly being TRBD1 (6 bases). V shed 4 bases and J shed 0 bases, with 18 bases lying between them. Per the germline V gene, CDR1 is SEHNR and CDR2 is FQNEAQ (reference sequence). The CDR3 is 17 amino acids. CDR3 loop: CASSSWPNRDLNTEAFF. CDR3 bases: TGTGCCAGCAGCTCATGGCCGAACAGGGATTTGAACACTGAAGCTTTCTTT.

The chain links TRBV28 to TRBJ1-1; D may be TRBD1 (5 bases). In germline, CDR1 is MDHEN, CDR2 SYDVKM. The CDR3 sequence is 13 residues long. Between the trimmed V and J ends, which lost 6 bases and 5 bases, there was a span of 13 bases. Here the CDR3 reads CASRDPGETEAFF. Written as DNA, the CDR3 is TGTGCCAGCAGGGACCCGGGGGAGACTGAAGCTTTCTTT.

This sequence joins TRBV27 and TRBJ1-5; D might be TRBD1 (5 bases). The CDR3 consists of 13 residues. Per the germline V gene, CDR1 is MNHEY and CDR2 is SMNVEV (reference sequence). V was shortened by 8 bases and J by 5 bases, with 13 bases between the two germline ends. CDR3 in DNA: TGTGCCAGCGGGGGGATACTTCATCAGCCCCAGCATTTT. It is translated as CASGGILHQPQHF.

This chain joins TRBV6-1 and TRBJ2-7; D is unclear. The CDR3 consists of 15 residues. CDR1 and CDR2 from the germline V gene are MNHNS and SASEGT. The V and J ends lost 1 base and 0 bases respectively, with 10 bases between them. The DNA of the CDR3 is TGTGCCAGCAGTGAAGTAGATTCCCACTCCTACGAGCAGTACTTC. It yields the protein CASSEVDSHSYEQYF.

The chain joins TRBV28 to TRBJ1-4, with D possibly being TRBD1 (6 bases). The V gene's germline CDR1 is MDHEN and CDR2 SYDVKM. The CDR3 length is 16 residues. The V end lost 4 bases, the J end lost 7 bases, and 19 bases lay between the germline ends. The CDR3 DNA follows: TGTGCCAGCAGTTCCCAACTGACAGGCTCGGGTGAAAAACTGTTTTTT. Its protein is CASSSQLTGSGEKLFF.

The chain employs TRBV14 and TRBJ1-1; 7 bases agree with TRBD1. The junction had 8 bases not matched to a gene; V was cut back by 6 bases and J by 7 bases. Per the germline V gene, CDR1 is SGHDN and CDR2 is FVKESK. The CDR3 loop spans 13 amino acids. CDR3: CASSILAGGEAFF. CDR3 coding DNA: TGTGCCAGCAGTATCCTAGCAGGGGGTGAAGCTTTCTTT.

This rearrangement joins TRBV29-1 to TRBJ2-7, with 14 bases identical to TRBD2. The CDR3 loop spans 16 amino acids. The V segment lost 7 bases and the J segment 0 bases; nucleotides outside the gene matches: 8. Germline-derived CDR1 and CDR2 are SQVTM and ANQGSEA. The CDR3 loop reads CSAGLAGGKSSYEQYF. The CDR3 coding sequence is TGCAGCGCAGGACTAGCGGGGGGAAAAAGCTCCTACGAGCAGTACTTC.

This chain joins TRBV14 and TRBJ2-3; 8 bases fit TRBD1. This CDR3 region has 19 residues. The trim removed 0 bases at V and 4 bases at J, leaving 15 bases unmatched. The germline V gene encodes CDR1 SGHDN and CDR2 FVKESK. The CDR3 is CASSQDPTRTGWVADTQYF. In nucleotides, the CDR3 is TGTGCCAGCAGCCAAGACCCGACCAGGACAGGGTGGGTGGCAGATACGCAGTATTTT.

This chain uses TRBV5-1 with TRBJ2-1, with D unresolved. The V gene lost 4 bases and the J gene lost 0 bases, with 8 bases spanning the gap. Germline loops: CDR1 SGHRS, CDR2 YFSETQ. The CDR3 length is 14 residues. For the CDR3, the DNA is TGCGCCAGCAGCCCGGGTAGCTCCTACAATGAGCAGTTCTTC. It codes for CASSPGSSYNEQFF.

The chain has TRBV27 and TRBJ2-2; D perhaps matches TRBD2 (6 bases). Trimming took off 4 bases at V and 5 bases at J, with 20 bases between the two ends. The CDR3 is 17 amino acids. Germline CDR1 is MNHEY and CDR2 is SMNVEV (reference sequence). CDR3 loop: CASSSLWGEGGTGELFF. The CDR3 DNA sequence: TGTGCCAGCAGTTCCCTATGGGGGGAAGGAGGGACCGGGGAGCTGTTTTTT.

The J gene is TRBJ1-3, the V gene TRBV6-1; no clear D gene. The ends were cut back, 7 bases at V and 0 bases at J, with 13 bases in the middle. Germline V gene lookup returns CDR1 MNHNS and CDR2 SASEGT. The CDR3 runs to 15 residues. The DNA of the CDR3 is TGTGCCAGCATGCTTCGCGTTGACTCTGGAAACACCATATATTTT. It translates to CASMLRVDSGNTIYF.

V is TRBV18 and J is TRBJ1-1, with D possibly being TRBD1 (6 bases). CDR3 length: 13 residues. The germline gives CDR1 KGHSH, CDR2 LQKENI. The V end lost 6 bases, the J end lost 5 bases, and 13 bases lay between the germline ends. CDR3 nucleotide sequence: TGTGCCAGCTCGGGGGGGCATAGGACTGAAGCTTTCTTT. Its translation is CASSGGHRTEAFF.

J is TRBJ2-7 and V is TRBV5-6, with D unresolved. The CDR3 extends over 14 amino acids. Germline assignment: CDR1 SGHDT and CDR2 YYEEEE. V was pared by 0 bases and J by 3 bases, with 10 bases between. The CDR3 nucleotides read TGTGCCAGCAGCTTGGTTCAGTCCTTCTACGAGCAGTACTTC. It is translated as CASSLVQSFYEQYF.

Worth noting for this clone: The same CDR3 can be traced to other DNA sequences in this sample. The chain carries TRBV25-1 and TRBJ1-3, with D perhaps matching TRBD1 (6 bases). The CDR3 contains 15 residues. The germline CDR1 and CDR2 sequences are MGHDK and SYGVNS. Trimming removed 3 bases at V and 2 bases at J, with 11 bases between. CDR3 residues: CASSDPTGTGNTIYF. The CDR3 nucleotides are TGTGCCAGCAGTGATCCGACAGGAACTGGAAACACCATATATTTT.

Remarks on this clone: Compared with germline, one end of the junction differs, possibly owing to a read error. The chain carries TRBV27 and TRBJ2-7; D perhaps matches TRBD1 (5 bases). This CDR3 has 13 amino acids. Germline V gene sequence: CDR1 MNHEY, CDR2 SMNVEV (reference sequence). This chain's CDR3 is CASSLVQGYEQYF. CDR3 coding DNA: TGTGCCAGTAGTTTGGTCCAGGGCTACGAGCAGTACTTC.

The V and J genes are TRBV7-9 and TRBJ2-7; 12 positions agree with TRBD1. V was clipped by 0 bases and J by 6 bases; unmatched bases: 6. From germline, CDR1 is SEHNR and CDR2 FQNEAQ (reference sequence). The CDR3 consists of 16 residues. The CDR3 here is CASSLARGQGAPEQYF. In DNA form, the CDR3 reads TGTGCCAGCAGCTTAGCGAGGGGACAGGGGGCGCCCGAGCAGTACTTC.